This record concerns one TCR beta chain sequence. Antigen specificity is unknown. These data originate in a study of T cells in Graves' hyperthyroidism and ophthalmopathy. From RNA transcripts, TCR beta CDR3 regions were amplified. The HTBI primer set was used in a first-round RT-PCR of the TCR CDR3. TCRdb passed the multiplex PCR reads through MiXCR, listing each CDR3 protein once. The sample lists 250,000 or so distinct CDR3 sequences, 12% to 15% occurring once. Looked up from germline, CDR1 is LNHDA and CDR2 is SQIVND (reference sequence). The length of the CDR3 is 12 residues. V lost 5 bases and J lost 7, with 11 bases in between. Study results and caveats: Peripheral blood also featured most of the thyroid clonotypes expanded above 0.001. A model of 13 V-J features distinguished ophthalmopathy from stable hyperthyroidism.

The sequence was obtained from a woman aged 50 to 65 with Graves' hyperthyroidism that later progressed to Graves' ophthalmopathy. Sample: blood. The chain uses TRBV19 and TRBJ1-2; no reliable D call. CDR3 bases: TGTGCCAGTAGTCCGTTCAAATTTGGCTACACCTTC. Encoded protein: CASSPFKFGYTF.